One and the same sample provided the 2 T cell receptor beta chains below, sequenced in a study of T cells after yellow fever vaccination. TCRdb re-called the 5' RACE reads through MiXCR, storing one row per CDR3 protein. The sample has approximately 600,000 distinct CDR3 sequences; 9% to 15% are singletons. The source was PBMCs, collected on the day of the yellow fever booster vaccination. The receptor source for this set is a man aged 25-40 years who received the YFV17D yellow fever vaccine.

J is TRBJ2-3 and V is TRBV28; D is unclear. Germline V CDR1 and CDR2: MDHEN, SYDVKM. This CDR3 comprises 13 residues. The V end lost 7 bases, the J end lost 1 base, and 9 bases lay between the germline ends. This CDR3 reads CASKDGGTDTQYF. Here the CDR3 DNA reads TGTGCCAGCAAGGACGGAGGCACAGATACGCAGTATTTT.

This clonotype was detected many times. The chain carries TRBV5-1 and TRBJ2-2; a weak D match, TRBD2 (6 bases). The CDR3 length is 14 residues. From germline, CDR1 is SGHRS and CDR2 YFSETQ. V lost 0 bases and J lost 5, with 8 bases in between. This chain's CDR3 is CASSLDGSTGELFF. The DNA for the CDR3 is TGCGCCAGCAGCTTGGACGGGAGTACCGGGGAGCTGTTTTTT.